The T cell receptor beta chain described here comes from a study of blood T cell repertoires in COVID-19. Method: immunoSEQ multiplex PCR; TCRdb's copy keeps in-frame clones and lacks some. The sample has some 67,000 clones; more than 70% are singletons. This clone was recorded a few times. Germline V gene data show CDR1 as LGHNA and CDR2 as YSLEER. Trimming cost V 1 base and J 1 base; bases outside gene matches: 8. The CDR3 sequence is 18 residues long. The clonotype comes from an older woman with acute or convalescent COVID-19. The specimen was peripheral blood. The gene calls are TRBV4-3 and TRBJ2-1, with TRBD1 matching 9 bases. CDR3 sequence (DNA): TGCGCCAGCAGCCAAGGGACAGGGGCGACCTCATCCTACAATGAGCAGTTCTTC. Encoded protein: CASSQGTGATSSYNEQFF.